The 25 T cell receptor beta chains reported below all come from one sample, sequenced in a study of PD-1 blockade in classical Hodgkin lymphoma. TCRdb's table, derived via immunoSEQ multiplex PCR, lists solely in-frame clones and lacks some. The sample has about 93,000 clones, approximately 78% seen once. Time point described: cycle 4 day 1 (C4D1), after 6 weeks of nivolumab. Every single patient, without exception, relapsed after autologous stem cell transplantation, and brentuximab vedotin exposure varied. Sequencing used peripheral blood mononuclear cells (PBMCs), obtained before the fourth cycle of nivolumab. All receptors come from a human donor with classical Hodgkin lymphoma.

This chain links TRBV6-5 with TRBJ2-7; no definite D call. The CDR3 extends over 14 amino acids. Trimming cost V 2 bases and J 0 bases, with 8 bases left between them. The V gene's germline CDR1 is MNHEY and CDR2 SVGAGI. CDR3 loop: CASSYLGGSYEQYF. The DNA for the CDR3 is TGTGCCAGCAGTTACCTTGGTGGCTCCTACGAGCAGTACTTC.

The J gene is TRBJ2-7, the V gene TRBV4-2; maybe TRBD2 (5 bases). V dropped 1 base and J dropped 6 bases, with 13 bases sitting between them. CDR1 is LGHNA and CDR2 is YNFKEQ in the germline V gene. The CDR3 spans 14 residues. Written as DNA, the CDR3 is TGTGCCAGCAGCCAAGGTAAGGACTTCAGCGAGCAGTACTTC. This sequence encodes CASSQGKDFSEQYF.

V is TRBV6-5 and J is TRBJ2-3; D call uncertain. The length of the CDR3 is 11 residues. Trimming took 6 bases from V and 5 from J, leaving 6 bases between them. Germline CDR1 and CDR2: MNHEY and SVGAGI. The CDR3 reads CASRRRDTQYF. CDR3 DNA sequence: TGTGCCAGCAGACGGCGAGATACGCAGTATTTT.

The chain couples TRBV1 to TRBJ1-2; the table assigns TRBD1, which was not confirmed against the DNA. TRBV1 is classified as a pseudogene. CDR3 length: 19 residues. In DNA form, the CDR3 reads TGCACCAGCAGCCAAGAACCACAACCCCTCGGGACAGCTAACTATGGCTACACCTTC. Translated, it gives CTSSQEPQPLGTANYGYTF.

This clone was observed many times. The chain uses TRBV7-9 and TRBJ1-5, with a possible D match to TRBD1 (6 bases). This CDR3 has 12 amino acids. With 5 bases removed from V and 12 bases from J, the gap between germline ends came to 14 bases. Germline CDR1 reads SEHNR; CDR2 reads FQNEAQ (reference sequence). CDR3 in amino acids: CASSNSGDIQHF. The CDR3 nucleotides are TGTGCCAGCAGCAATTCGGGGGACATCCAGCATTTT.

The V gene is TRBV14, the J gene TRBJ2-1, with 10 bases matching TRBD2. J lost 1 base, V lost 2 bases, and 8 bases had no gene match. The germline V gene has CDR1 SGHDN and CDR2 FVKESK. The CDR3 length is 18 residues. Written as DNA, the CDR3 is TGTGCCAGCAGCCAAAAGCTAGCGGGAGTTTTTTCCTACAATGAGCAGTTCTTC. It translates to CASSQKLAGVFSYNEQFF.

The chain has TRBV18 and TRBJ2-7; D is possibly TRBD1 (7 bases). Looked up from germline, CDR1 is KGHSH and CDR2 is LQKENI. The CDR3 runs to 15 residues. V was shortened by 6 bases and J by 4 bases, with 19 bases between the two germline ends. CDR3 sequence: CASSQGGSGNYEQYF. The CDR3 DNA reads TGTGCCAGCTCCCAGGGGGGTAGCGGAAATTACGAGCAGTACTTC.

The chain is built from TRBV29-1 and TRBJ1-2, with no clear D. CDR1 is SQVTM, CDR2 ANQGSEA, per germline. The V and J ends lost 5 bases and 2 bases respectively, with 18 bases between them. This CDR3 comprises 15 residues. The CDR3, as DNA: TGCAGCGTTCAAGCCCTAGAGATGATAAACTATGGCTACACCTTC. This gives the protein CSVQALEMINYGYTF.

The table lists this clone with a count of one. Written as DNA, the CDR3 is TGTGCCAGTAGTATGGAATTGACAGATACGCAGTATTTT. Translated: CASSMELTDTQYF. The chain has TRBV19 and TRBJ2-3; no reliable D call. The germline V and J ends were trimmed by 3 bases and 3 bases, with 7 bases remaining between them. The CDR3 contains 13 residues. CDR1 LNHDA and CDR2 SQIVND come from the germline V gene (reference sequence).

The DNA of the CDR3 is TGTGCCAGCAGTACCCAGGGGGCTAGCTACGAGCAGTACTTC. This sequence encodes CASSTQGASYEQYF. The V call is TRBV6-6, the J call TRBJ2-7, with 8 bases lining up with TRBD1. This CDR3 contains 14 residues. Germline values: CDR1 MNHNY, CDR2 SVGAGI (reference sequence). V lost 5 bases and J lost 3; bases outside the gene matches: 6.

The J gene is TRBJ1-6, the V gene TRBV9; 9 bases line up with TRBD1. V lost 4 bases and J lost 5; bases outside the gene matches: 7. In germline, CDR1 is SGDLS, CDR2 YYNGEE. This CDR3 is built from 16 residues. The CDR3 loop is CASSPRQGGNNSPLHF. The CDR3 region has the DNA TGTGCCAGCAGCCCACGACAGGGGGGTAATAATTCACCCCTCCACTTT.

In the case of this clone: One end of the junction varies from germline; a read error may be responsible. The V call is TRBV7-6, the J call TRBJ2-2, with 7 bases fitting TRBD2. The CDR3 is made up of 16 amino acids. Germline CDR1 is SGHVS and CDR2 is FNYEAQ. The CDR3: CASSLAGGSWGGELFF. CDR3 nucleotide sequence: TGTGCCAGCAGCCTAGCAGGCGGGAGTTGGGGCGGGGAGCTGTTTTTT. Supplemented by reference TRBV7-6 and TRBJ2-2, the full variable domain reads GAGVSQSPRYKVTKRGQDVALRCDPISGHVSLYWYRQALGQGPEFLTYFNYEAQQDKSGLPNDRFSAERPEGSISTLTIQRTEQRDSAMYRCASSLAGGSWGGELFFGEGSRLTVL.

The chain is built from TRBV5-4 and TRBJ2-3; D remains unclear. Deletions cut 4 bases from V and 7 bases from J, with 25 bases between. Germline V gene data show CDR1 as SGHNT and CDR2 as YYREEE (reference sequence). The CDR3 runs 17 residues. CDR3 bases: TGTGCCAGCAGCCTCTTAGAAGGTCCCGCGTCTTATCATACGCAGTATTTT. It specifies CASSLLEGPASYHTQYF.

V and J are TRBV28 and TRBJ2-4, with 10 nucleotides matching TRBD1. In germline, CDR1 is MDHEN, CDR2 SYDVKM. The CDR3 consists of 18 residues. V was pared by 7 bases and J by 3 bases, with 15 bases of the junction left unmatched. CDR3 residues: CASIGVTGGGGGKNIQYF. The CDR3 region has the DNA TGTGCCAGCATTGGGGTGACAGGGGGCGGAGGAGGCAAAAACATTCAGTACTTC.

This clone appeared once. The V call is TRBV5-3, the J call TRBJ2-5, with D possibly being TRBD2 (8 bases). TRBV5-3 is assigned to the ORF class and has an uncertain function. The germline V and J ends were trimmed by 3 bases and 2 bases, with 23 bases remaining between them. The CDR3 length is 18 residues. CDR3 nucleotides: TGTGCCAGAAGCTCGTACAGGGGCCGGACTAGCTTGCAAGAGACCCAGTACTTC. Encoded protein: CARSSYRGRTSLQETQYF.

A single count supports this clone. The chain links TRBV27 to TRBJ2-7; 15 bases map to TRBD2. Trimming removed 11 bases from V and 6 bases from J; junction bases left unmatched: 2. Per germline, CDR1 MNHEY and CDR2 SMNVEV (reference sequence). This CDR3 is built from 12 residues. Here the CDR3 reads CASGLAGGEQYF. The CDR3 bases are TGTGCCTCGGGACTAGCGGGAGGCGAGCAGTACTTC.

The rearrangement uses TRBV11-1 and TRBJ1-5; unclear D gene. This CDR3 has 13 residues. Trimming took 5 bases from V and 6 from J, leaving 11 bases between them. CDR1 is SGHAT and CDR2 is FQDESV in the germline V gene (reference sequence). The CDR3 coding sequence is TGTGCCAGCAGCCTAGGTCTTGGTCAGCCCCAGCATTTT. This gives the protein CASSLGLGQPQHF.

The chain recombines TRBV9 with TRBJ2-7; D possibly corresponds to TRBD2 (6 bases). The CDR3 totals 13 residues. V dropped 4 bases and J dropped 7 bases, with 15 bases sitting between them. The germline gives CDR1 SGDLS, CDR2 YYNGEE. In DNA form, the CDR3 reads TGTGCCAGCAGCCCCTCGGCGGGGTCAGAGCAGTACTTC. This codes for CASSPSAGSEQYF.

This chain joins TRBV6-1 and TRBJ1-4, with D possibly matching TRBD1 (5 bases). The CDR3 loop spans 15 amino acids. Germline lookup yields CDR1 MNHNS and CDR2 SASEGT. Deletions cut 2 bases from V and 4 bases from J, with 11 bases between. In DNA, the CDR3 is TGTGCCAGCAGTGAAAGGAGGGGCCTTAATGAAAAACTGTTTTTT. It yields the protein CASSERRGLNEKLFF.

The chain has TRBV7-2 and TRBJ2-3, with 7 bases lining up with TRBD1. The germline gives CDR1 SGHTA, CDR2 FQGNSA. V was clipped by 6 bases and J by 1 base; unmatched bases: 4. The CDR3 runs 14 residues. The CDR3 sequence is CASRPTGGTDTQYF. Here the CDR3 DNA reads TGTGCCAGCAGACCTACAGGGGGCACAGATACGCAGTATTTT. Looking up the rest from reference TRBV7-2 and TRBJ2-3 gives the full variable domain: GAGVSQSPSNKVTEKGKDVELRCDPISGHTALYWYRQSLGQGLEFLIYFQGNSAPDKSGLPSDRFSAERTGGSVSTLTIQRTQQEDSAVYLCASRPTGGTDTQYFGPGTRLTVL.

This clone appeared a single time. This chain links TRBV18 with TRBJ2-7, with D perhaps being TRBD1 or TRBD2 (6 bases each). This CDR3 region has 13 residues. V was pared by 2 bases and J by 3 bases, with 8 bases between. Germline-derived CDR1 and CDR2 are KGHSH and LQKENI. CDR3 in amino acids: CASSPGGGYEQYF. The CDR3 DNA sequence: TGTGCCAGCTCACCAGGAGGGGGCTACGAGCAGTACTTC.

This clone was recorded once. The CDR3: CAISDQGGSYNEQFF. CDR3 nucleotides: TGTGCCATCAGTGATCAGGGGGGCTCCTACAATGAGCAGTTCTTC. The rearrangement joins TRBV10-3 to TRBJ2-1; D possibly corresponds to TRBD1 (7 bases). The V end lost 3 bases, the J end lost 0 bases, and 9 bases lay between the germline ends. Germline CDR1 ENHRY, CDR2 SYGVKD. This CDR3 is built from 15 residues.

The genes are TRBV5-6 and TRBJ1-2; D ambiguous. CDR3 length equals 12 residues. The V gene lost 2 bases and the J gene lost 4 bases, with 6 bases spanning the gap. Germline values: CDR1 SGHDT, CDR2 YYEEEE. The CDR3 sequence: CASSFSVYGYTF. The CDR3, as DNA: TGTGCCAGCAGCTTTTCGGTCTATGGCTACACCTTC.

V is TRBV19 and J is TRBJ1-5; D is perhaps TRBD1 (5 bases). The CDR3 spans 13 residues. The ends were cut back, 5 bases at V and 5 bases at J, with 10 bases in the middle. Germline values: CDR1 LNHDA, CDR2 SQIVND (reference sequence). The CDR3 loop is CASSARQHQPQHF. CDR3 nucleotide sequence: TGTGCCAGTAGTGCTAGACAGCATCAGCCCCAGCATTTT.

In the case of this clone: Distinct nucleotide sequences in the sample also encode this CDR3. Here the CDR3 reads CASSLGIDRVFSYEQYF. The CDR3 region has the DNA TGTGCCAGCTCCCTCGGAATCGACAGGGTATTCTCCTACGAGCAGTACTTC. The chain links TRBV18 to TRBJ2-7; 7 nucleotides match TRBD1. Germline-derived CDR1 and CDR2 are KGHSH and LQKENI. The CDR3 covers 17 residues. The V gene end was trimmed by 6 bases and the J gene end by 0 bases; junction bases not matched to a gene: 14.